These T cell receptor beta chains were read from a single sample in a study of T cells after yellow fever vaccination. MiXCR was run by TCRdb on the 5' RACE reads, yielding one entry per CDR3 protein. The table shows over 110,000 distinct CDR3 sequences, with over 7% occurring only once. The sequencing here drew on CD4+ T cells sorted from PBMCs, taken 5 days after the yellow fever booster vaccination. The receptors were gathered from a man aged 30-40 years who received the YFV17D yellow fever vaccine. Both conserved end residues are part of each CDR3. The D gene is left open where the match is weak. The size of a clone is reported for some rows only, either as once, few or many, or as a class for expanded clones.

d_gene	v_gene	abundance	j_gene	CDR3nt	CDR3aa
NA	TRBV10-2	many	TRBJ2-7	TGCGCCAGCAGGCAGGGAAGTGGCTCCTACGAGCAGTACTTC	CASRQGSGSYEQYF
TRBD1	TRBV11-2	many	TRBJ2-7	TGTGCCAGCAGCCGCGCTACAGGGGGCGAGCAGTACTTC	CASSRATGGEQYF
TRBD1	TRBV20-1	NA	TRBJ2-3	TGCAGTGCCCAAGGACAGGGGGGGATCAGGACAGATACGCAGTATTTT	CSAQGQGGIRTDTQYF
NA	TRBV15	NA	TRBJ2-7	TGTGCCACCAGCAGAGATCCCCAACCGCCGAGCTCCTACGAGCAGTACTTC	CATSRDPQPPSSYEQYF
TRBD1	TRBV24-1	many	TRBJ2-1	TGTGCCACCAGTGATTTGAGCGTGACAGGGGTGGCGGGAGAGCAGTTCTTC	CATSDLSVTGVAGEQFF
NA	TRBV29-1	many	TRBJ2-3	TGCAGCGTTGAGAGGGAAACAGATACGCAGTATTTT	CSVERETDTQYF
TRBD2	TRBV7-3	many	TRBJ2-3	TGTGCCAGCAGCCCTCAACTAGCGGGAGGGTCAGATACGCAGTATTTT	CASSPQLAGGSDTQYF
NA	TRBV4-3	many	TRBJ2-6	TGCGCCAGCAGCCAGGCAGCAGGGTTAGGGGCCAACGTCCTGACTTTC	CASSQAAGLGANVLTF
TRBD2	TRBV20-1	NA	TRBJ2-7	TGCAGTGCCACCTTACTAGCGAACAAAGGGCGCGAGCAGTACTTC	CSATLLANKGREQYF
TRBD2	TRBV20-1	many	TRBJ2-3	TGCAGTGCCCCCAGTCGTGGGAGGGGAGATACGCAGTATTTT	CSAPSRGRGDTQYF
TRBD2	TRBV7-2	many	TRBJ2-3	TGTGCCAGCAGGAGGGGACTAACAGATACGCAGTATTTT	CASRRGLTDTQYF
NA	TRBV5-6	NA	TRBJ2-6	TGTGCCATCAGCTTTAGCCCCCTCGGATTCTCTGGGGCCAACGTCCTGACTTTC	CAISFSPLGFSGANVLTF
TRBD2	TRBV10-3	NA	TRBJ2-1	TGTGCCACCGGGACTAGCGGGCACCCTGAGCAGTTCTTC	CATGTSGHPEQFF
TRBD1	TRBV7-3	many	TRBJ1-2	TGTGCCAGCGGACAGGGGGGGATCGATGGCTACACCTTC	CASGQGGIDGYTF
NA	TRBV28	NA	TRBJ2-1	TGTACCTGCAGTTCCTTGGGGGCGGGATGGTCGAACTCCTACAATGAGCAGTTCTTC	CTCSSLGAGWSNSYNEQFF
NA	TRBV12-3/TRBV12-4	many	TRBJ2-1	TGTGCCAGCACCCCTGGCTACCAGGTAGCTGAGCAGTTCTTC	CASTPGYQVAEQFF
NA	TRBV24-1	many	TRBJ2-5	TGTGCCACCAGTGATTTCGGCAGGGGGGCAGAGACCCAGTACTTC	CATSDFGRGAETQYF
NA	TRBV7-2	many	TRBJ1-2	TGTGCCAGCAGCTTAACCTTCGGGCCTCGCTATGGCTACACCTTC	CASSLTFGPRYGYTF
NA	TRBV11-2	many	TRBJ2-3	TGTGCCAGCAGCCCGGCGGGGCTACCCACAGATACGCAGTATTTT	CASSPAGLPTDTQYF
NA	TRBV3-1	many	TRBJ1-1	TGTGCCAGCAGCCAAGACGGGGGGCGGGTTGAAGCTTTCTTT	CASSQDGGRVEAFF
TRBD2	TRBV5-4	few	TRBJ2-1	TGTGCCAGCAGCCTCGGACTAGCGGAAAGCTCCTACAATGAGCAGTTCTTC	CASSLGLAESSYNEQFF
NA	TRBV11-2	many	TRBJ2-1	TGTGCCAGCAGCCATGGCTCCTACAATGAGCAGTTCTTC	CASSHGSYNEQFF
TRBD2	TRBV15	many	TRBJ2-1	TGTGCCACCAGCAGAGAGGGACTAGCGGGAGGGAGTTGGGATGAGCAGTTCTTC	CATSREGLAGGSWDEQFF
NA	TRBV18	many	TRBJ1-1	TGTGCCAGCTCACCACAGGATTCGGGATTCCCAGAAGAGTTT	CASSPQDSGFPEEF
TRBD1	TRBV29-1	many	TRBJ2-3	TGCAGCGTAGAAAGACAGGGCATGGCAGATACGCAGTATTTT	CSVERQGMADTQYF
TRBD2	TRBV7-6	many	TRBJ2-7	TGTGCCAGCAGTCGAAATAGCGGGGCAACCTACGAGCAGTACTTC	CASSRNSGATYEQYF
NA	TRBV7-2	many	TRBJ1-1	TGTGCCAGCAGCTTCGGGCGCCCCATGAACACTGAAGCTTTCTTT	CASSFGRPMNTEAFF